Below, one TCR beta chain is given with its context. Its antigen is undetermined. Given a much more abundant clone one base away, this may be a read error. The germline V gene has CDR1 SGHNT and CDR2 YENEEA. The trim removed 6 bases at V and 1 base at J, leaving 3 bases unmatched. This CDR3 is built from 13 residues. This sample is part of a study of brain T cells in children with intractable seizures. Study observations and caveats: Clones missing pre-surgery may reflect undersampling of that blood sample. HCMV serostatus was not known, and viral specificity came from CDR3 similarity only.

This table comes from immunoSEQ multiplex PCR, and its TCRdb copy is limited to in-frame clones, with some not included. Among 340,000 or so clones, 93% were seen once, and the ten largest hold roughly 6%. The time point: blood from clinic visit 5 months post-surgery; TSC patient then seizure free. Only cases whose brain tissue showed the highest T cell transcript signatures were sequenced. Before surgery, patients took at least one anti-epileptic drug. This chain connects TRBV11-3 to TRBJ2-7, with 7 bases that match TRBD1. This TCR was recovered from a boy younger than two with tuberous sclerosis and intractable seizures. The input for sequencing was peripheral blood, taken less than 6 months after surgery. In nucleotides, the CDR3 is TGTGCCAGCAGACGGACAGGTTCCTACGAGCAGTACTTC. It is translated as CASRRTGSYEQYF.